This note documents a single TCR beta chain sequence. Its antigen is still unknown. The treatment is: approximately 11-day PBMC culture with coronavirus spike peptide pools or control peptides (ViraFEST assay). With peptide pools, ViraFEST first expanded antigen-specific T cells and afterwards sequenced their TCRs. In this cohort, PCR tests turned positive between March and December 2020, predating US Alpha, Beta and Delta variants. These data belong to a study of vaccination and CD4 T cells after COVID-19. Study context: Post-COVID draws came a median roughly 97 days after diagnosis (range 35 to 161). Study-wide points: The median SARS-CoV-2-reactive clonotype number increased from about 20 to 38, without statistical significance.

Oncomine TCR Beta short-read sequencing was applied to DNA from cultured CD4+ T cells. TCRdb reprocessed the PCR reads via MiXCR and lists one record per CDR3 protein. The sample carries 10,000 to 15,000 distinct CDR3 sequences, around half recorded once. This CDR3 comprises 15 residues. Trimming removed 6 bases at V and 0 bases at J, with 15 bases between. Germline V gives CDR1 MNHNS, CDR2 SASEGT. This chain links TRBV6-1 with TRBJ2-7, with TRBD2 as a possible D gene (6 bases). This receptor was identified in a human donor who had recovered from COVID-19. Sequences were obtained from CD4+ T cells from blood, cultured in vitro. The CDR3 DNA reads TGTGCCAGCAGAGACGGGACTCGGAGCTCCTACGAGCAGTACTTC. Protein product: CASRDGTRSSYEQYF.